This TCR beta chain came from a study of blood T cell repertoires in COVID-19. The overall study: Samples came from the United States, Italy and Spain, spanning acute and convalescent COVID-19.

Between the trimmed V and J ends, which lost 1 base and 2 bases, there was a span of 8 bases. The CDR3 contains 15 residues. Germline values: CDR1 SEHNR, CDR2 FQNEAQ (reference sequence). Per the original methods: Nucleated cell counts were estimated from reference gene primer amplification. Method: immunoSEQ multiplex PCR; TCRdb's copy keeps in-frame clones and lacks some. The DNA was the basis for D and trimming; V, J and clone size are from that table. The profile shows just under 40,000 clones, around 96% of them singletons. The sample taken for sequencing was peripheral blood. This receptor was taken from a human donor with active COVID-19. The donor label of this sample is uncertain. The V call is TRBV7-9, the J call TRBJ2-2; a possible D gene is TRBD2 (6 bases). The CDR3 sequence is CASSLVLANTGELFF. The CDR3 DNA reads TGTGCCAGCAGCTTAGTACTAGCAAACACCGGGGAGCTGTTTTTT.